This T cell receptor beta chain emerged from a study of OX40 agonist ivuxolimab in advanced cancers. Assay: immunoSEQ multiplex PCR; the TCRdb copy retains only in-frame clones and omits some. This sample has 74,000 or so clones, with around 91% found just once. Germline V gene sequence: CDR1 GTSNPN, CDR2 SVGIG (reference sequence). CDR3 size: 13 residues. V lost 4 bases to trimming and J lost 4 bases, with 14 bases between them. Sequences were derived from CD4+ or CD8+ T cells sorted from blood, sampled in a trial of the OX40 agonist ivuxolimab. The rearrangement links TRBV30 to TRBJ2-7, with a weak D call TRBD2 (5 bases). This TCR was sampled from an adult with an advanced solid tumor such as melanoma, head and neck, liver or kidney cancer. CDR3 bases: TGTGCCTGGACCCTGGAGAGGGCATACGAGCAGTACTTC. Translated, it gives CAWTLERAYEQYF.